The clone carrying this T cell receptor beta chain was observed at least ten times. Its antigen is unknown. These data originate in a study of T cell repertoires in cytomegalovirus infection. At the level of the study: An indication of both CMV infection and matching HLA type came from public TCR beta signatures. Whole-study results and caveats: Summed frequency of public TCR beta families distinguished CMV carriers with the relevant HLA. The ex vivo response was dominated by HLA-C-restricted CMV-specific TCR beta clonotypes.

The CDR3 covers 16 residues. With V trimmed by 1 base and J by 4 bases, 10 bases remained unmatched. Germline V gene lookup returns CDR1 DFQATT and CDR2 SNEGSKA (reference sequence). MiXCR, run by TCRdb on the reads, gives a single entry per CDR3 protein. The repertoire holds approximately 71,000 distinct CDR3 sequences, with 3% to 4% as singletons. Material: PBMCs. The clonotype originates from a human donor in good health (CMV status not recorded). Some clones in this sample may be carry-over from other donors' samples. V gene TRBV20-1 combines with J gene TRBJ2-1, with 7 bases matching TRBD2. The CDR3 DNA sequence: TGCAGTGCTAGAGGTGCTAGCGGAGGGGTATACAATGAGCAGTTCTTC. Translated, it gives CSARGASGGVYNEQFF.